Given below is one TCR beta chain in context. This specimen comes from a study of blood T cells in healthy people across ages. Study in general: Capturing about one barcoded beta molecule per two T cells was achieved by template switching.

Between the trimmed V and J ends, which lost 4 bases and 6 bases, there was a span of 15 bases. The V gene's germline CDR1 is MGHRA and CDR2 YSYEKL. The CDR3 is made up of 14 amino acids. Primers used in a second PCR of about 7 to 11 cycles were a sample-barcoded 5' primer and a J-beta primer mix. TCRdb passed the 5' RACE reads through MiXCR, listing each CDR3 protein once. The sample comprises 800,000 to 1,000,000 distinct CDR3 sequences, about 48% of which are singletons, and about an eighth rests with the top ten. The rearrangement uses TRBV4-1 and TRBJ1-1; possibly TRBD1 for D (5 bases). Sequenced material: blood. The TCR was taken from a man under 40 in good health. The CDR3 loop reads CASSPWVGGAEAFF. The CDR3 DNA sequence: TGCGCCAGCAGCCCATGGGTGGGGGGTGCTGAAGCTTTCTTT.